What follows is one TCR beta chain and its context. These data come from a study of blood T cell repertoires in COVID-19. For the study at large: Donors in the United States, Italy and Spain gave samples during acute or convalescent COVID-19. PBMCs, B-cell-depleted T cells, or T cells provided the cDNA or gDNA that made up the material.

V lost 4 bases, J lost 4 bases, and 5 bases lay in between. From germline, CDR1 is GTSNPN and CDR2 SVGIG (reference sequence). There are 11 residues in the CDR3. Methods used by the authors: Estimation of nucleated cell counts relied on the amplification of reference gene primers. The repertoire was sequenced with immunoSEQ multiplex PCR; TCRdb's copy has only in-frame clones and lacks some. D and trimming come from the DNA, and the V and J calls and clone size come from that table. The sample consists of tens of thousands of clones, about 85% of them appearing once. Input material: peripheral blood. The rearrangement uses TRBV30 and TRBJ2-1; D is unclear. This sequence was found in an elderly man with acute or convalescent COVID-19. CDR3 DNA sequence: TGTGCCTGGAATTCTTACAATGAGCAGTTCTTC. Residues: CAWNSYNEQFF.